These 5 T cell receptor beta chains originate from one sample sequenced in a study of blood T cell repertoires in COVID-19. Libraries were prepared by immunoSEQ multiplex PCR; TCRdb keeps only in-frame clonotypes and omits some of them. The sample records over 600,000 clones, approximately 90% being singletons. Sequencing was performed on peripheral blood. All receptors come from a woman between 18 and 30 years old with acute or convalescent COVID-19.

This clone was recorded once. The CDR3 region has the DNA TGCGCCAGCAGTGGCCGTCCCGGGACTAGCGGGGGTGAGGGGCCCTACGAGCAGTACTTC. As protein: CASSGRPGTSGGEGPYEQYF. The chain is built from TRBV10-1 and TRBJ2-7; 14 nucleotides line up with TRBD2. CDR1 and CDR2 (germline): WNHNN, SYGVQD (reference sequence). CDR3 length equals 20 residues. V trimming: 4 bases; J trimming: 2 bases; junction bases outside the gene matches: 16.

Note on this clone: Other nucleotide sequences in the sample specify the same CDR3. V and J are TRBV30 and TRBJ2-7, with a weak D call TRBD2 (5 bases). Germline V gene lookup returns CDR1 GTSNPN and CDR2 SVGIG (reference sequence). This CDR3 region has 11 residues. Trimming stripped 0 bases from V and 7 bases from J, with 7 bases between. For the CDR3, the DNA is TGTGCCTGGAGTGTACGGGGAGAGCAGTACTTC. This translates into CAWSVRGEQYF.

V usage is TRBV5-6 and J usage is TRBJ1-1, with D unresolved. Trimming left V 3 bases short and J 6 bases short, with 6 bases between. The CDR3 has 11 residues. CDR1 SGHDT and CDR2 YYEEEE come from the germline V gene. Here the CDR3 DNA reads TGTGCCAGCAGCTGGGAGGCTGAAGCTTTCTTT. Its translation is CASSWEAEAFF.

V is TRBV5-4 and J is TRBJ2-5; maybe TRBD2 (6 bases). Germline values: CDR1 SGHNT, CDR2 YYREEE (reference sequence). This CDR3 region has 14 residues. The V gene lost 0 bases and the J gene lost 7 bases, with 13 bases spanning the gap. The chain's CDR3 is CASSLDSRAGTQYF. Here the CDR3 DNA reads TGTGCCAGCAGCTTGGACTCTCGAGCGGGGACCCAGTACTTC.

This chain uses TRBV7-9 with TRBJ2-3; weak D call: TRBD1 (7 bases). This CDR3 comprises 16 residues. Deletions cut 7 bases from V and 4 bases from J, with 21 bases between. Germline V gene data show CDR1 as SEHNR and CDR2 as FQNEAQ (reference sequence). The CDR3 spells CASTRPQGGGADTQYF. CDR3 nucleotides: TGTGCCAGCACCCGACCCCAAGGAGGGGGCGCAGATACGCAGTATTTT.